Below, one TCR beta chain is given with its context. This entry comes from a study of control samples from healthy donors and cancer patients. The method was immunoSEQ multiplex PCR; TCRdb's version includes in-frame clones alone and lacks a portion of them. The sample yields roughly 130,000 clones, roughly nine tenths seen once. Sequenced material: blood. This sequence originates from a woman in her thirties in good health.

As DNA, the CDR3 is TGTGCCAGCAGCTTACGTTCAGGTCCCGAGACAGATACGCAGTATTTT. Amino acids: CASSLRSGPETDTQYF. The rearrangement uses TRBV7-3 and TRBJ2-3, with unresolved D. CDR1 is SGHTA, CDR2 FQGTGA, per germline. Trimming stripped 2 bases from V and 3 bases from J, with 15 bases between. The CDR3 runs 16 residues. Together with reference TRBV7-3 and TRBJ2-3, the CDR3 gives the full variable domain: GAGVSQTPSNKVTEKGKYVELRCDPISGHTALYWYRQSLGQGPEFLIYFQGTGAADDSGLPNDRFFAVRPEGSVSTLKIQRTERGDSAVYLCASSLRSGPETDTQYFGPGTRLTVL.